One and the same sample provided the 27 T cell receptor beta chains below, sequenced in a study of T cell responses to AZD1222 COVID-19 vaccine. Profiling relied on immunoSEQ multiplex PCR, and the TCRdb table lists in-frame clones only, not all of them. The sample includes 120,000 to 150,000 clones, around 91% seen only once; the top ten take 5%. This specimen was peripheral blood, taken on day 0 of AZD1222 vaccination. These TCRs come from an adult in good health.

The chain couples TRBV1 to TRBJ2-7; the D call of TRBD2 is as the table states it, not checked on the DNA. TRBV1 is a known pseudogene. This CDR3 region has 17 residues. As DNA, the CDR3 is TGCACCAGCAGCCAAGACCGACTTACCTCCTTCACATACGAGCAGTACTTC. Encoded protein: CTSSQDRLTSFTYEQYF.

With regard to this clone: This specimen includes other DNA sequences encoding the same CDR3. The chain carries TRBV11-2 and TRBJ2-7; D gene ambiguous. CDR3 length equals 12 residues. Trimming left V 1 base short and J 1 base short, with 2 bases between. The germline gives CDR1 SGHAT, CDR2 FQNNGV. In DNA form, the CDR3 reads TGTGCCAGCAGCTTAGGGTCCTACGAGCAGTACTTC. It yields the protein CASSLGSYEQYF.

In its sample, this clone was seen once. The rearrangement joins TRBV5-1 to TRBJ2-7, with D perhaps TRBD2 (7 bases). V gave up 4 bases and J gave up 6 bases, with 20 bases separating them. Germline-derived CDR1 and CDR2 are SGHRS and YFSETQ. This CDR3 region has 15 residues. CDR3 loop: CASSGPTGGHREQYF. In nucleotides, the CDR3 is TGCGCCAGCAGCGGACCAACGGGGGGCCACCGCGAGCAGTACTTC.

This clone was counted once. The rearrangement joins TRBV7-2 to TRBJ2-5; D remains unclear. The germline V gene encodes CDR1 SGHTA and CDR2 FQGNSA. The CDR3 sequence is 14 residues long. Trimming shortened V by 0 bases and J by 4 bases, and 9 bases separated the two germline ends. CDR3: CASSLAGNSETQYF. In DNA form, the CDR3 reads TGTGCCAGCAGCTTAGCGGGCAATTCAGAGACCCAGTACTTC.

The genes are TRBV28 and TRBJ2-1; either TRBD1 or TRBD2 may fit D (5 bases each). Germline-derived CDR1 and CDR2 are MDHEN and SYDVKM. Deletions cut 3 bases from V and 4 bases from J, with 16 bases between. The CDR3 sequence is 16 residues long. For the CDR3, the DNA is TGTGCCAGCAGTTTTAGAATCTGGGACGGATACAATGAGCAGTTCTTC. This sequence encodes CASSFRIWDGYNEQFF.

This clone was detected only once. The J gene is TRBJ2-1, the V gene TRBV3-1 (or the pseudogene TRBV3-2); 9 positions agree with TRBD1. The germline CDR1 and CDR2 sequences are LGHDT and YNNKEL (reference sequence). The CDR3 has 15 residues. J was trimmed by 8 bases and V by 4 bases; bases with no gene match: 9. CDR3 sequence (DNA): TGTGCCAGCAGCCGTAACCCGGGACAGGGTTATGAGCAGTTCTTC. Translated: CASSRNPGQGYEQFF.

In nucleotides, the CDR3 is TGTGCCAGCCTCCACAGGGGCGGTAGTGAAAAACTGTTTTTT. Translating it yields CASLHRGGSEKLFF. The V call is TRBV19, the J call TRBJ1-4; 7 bases match TRBD1. Germline V CDR1 and CDR2: LNHDA, SQIVND (reference sequence). CDR3 length: 14 residues. The V and J ends lost 9 bases and 7 bases, in that order; junction bases with no gene match: 11.

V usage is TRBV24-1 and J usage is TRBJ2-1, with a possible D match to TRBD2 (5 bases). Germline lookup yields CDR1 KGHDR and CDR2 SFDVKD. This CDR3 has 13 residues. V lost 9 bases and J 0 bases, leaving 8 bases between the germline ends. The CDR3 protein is CATGESSYNEQFF. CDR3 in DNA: TGTGCCACCGGGGAGAGCTCCTACAATGAGCAGTTCTTC.

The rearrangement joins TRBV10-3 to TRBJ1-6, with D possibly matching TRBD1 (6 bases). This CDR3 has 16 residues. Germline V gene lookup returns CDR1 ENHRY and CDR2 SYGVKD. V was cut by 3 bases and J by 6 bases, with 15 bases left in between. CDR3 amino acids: CAISESTEGVNSPLHF. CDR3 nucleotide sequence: TGTGCCATCAGTGAATCAACGGAGGGGGTTAATTCACCCCTCCACTTT.

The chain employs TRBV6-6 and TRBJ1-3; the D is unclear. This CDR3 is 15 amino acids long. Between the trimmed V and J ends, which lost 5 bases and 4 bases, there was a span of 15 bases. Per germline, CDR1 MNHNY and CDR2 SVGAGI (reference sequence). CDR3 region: CASSLPTGSGNTIYF. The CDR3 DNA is TGTGCCAGCAGTCTCCCGACTGGGAGCGGAAACACCATATATTTT.

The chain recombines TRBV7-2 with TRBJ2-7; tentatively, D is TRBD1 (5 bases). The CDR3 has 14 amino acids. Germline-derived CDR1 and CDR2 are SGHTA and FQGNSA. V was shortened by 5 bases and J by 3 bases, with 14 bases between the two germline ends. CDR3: CASSPIDSLYEQYF. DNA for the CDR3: TGTGCCAGCAGCCCGATAGACAGTCTCTACGAGCAGTACTTC.

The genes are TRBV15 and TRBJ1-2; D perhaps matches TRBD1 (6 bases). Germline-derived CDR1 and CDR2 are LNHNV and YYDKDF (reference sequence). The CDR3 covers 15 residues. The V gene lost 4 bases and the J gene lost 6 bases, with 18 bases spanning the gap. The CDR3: CATSITGRGFDGYTF. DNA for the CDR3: TGTGCCACCAGCATTACAGGGAGGGGATTTGATGGCTACACCTTC.

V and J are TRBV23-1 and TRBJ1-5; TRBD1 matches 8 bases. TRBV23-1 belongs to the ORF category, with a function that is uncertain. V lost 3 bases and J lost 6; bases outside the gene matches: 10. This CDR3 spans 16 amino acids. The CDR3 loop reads CASSQKDRGRLQPQHF. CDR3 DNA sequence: TGCGCCAGCAGTCAGAAAGACAGGGGAAGACTTCAGCCCCAGCATTTT.

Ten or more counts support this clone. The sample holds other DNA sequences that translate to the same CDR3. As DNA, the CDR3 is TGTGCCAGCAGCTTAGGAGGGAGTGGCTACGAGCAGTACTTC. Translating it yields CASSLGGSGYEQYF. This chain joins TRBV7-9 and TRBJ2-7, with D perhaps matching TRBD2 (5 bases). The CDR3 extends over 14 amino acids. Trimming took 1 base from V and 3 from J, leaving 10 bases between them. CDR1 SEHNR and CDR2 FQNEAQ come from the germline V gene (reference sequence).

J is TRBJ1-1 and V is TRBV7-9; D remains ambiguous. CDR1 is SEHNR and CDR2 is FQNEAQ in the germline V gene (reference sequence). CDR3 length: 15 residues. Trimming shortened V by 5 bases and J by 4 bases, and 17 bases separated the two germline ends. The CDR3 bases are TGTGCCAGCAGCCCAAGACACCTGGGTGGCACTGAAGCTTTCTTT. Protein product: CASSPRHLGGTEAFF.

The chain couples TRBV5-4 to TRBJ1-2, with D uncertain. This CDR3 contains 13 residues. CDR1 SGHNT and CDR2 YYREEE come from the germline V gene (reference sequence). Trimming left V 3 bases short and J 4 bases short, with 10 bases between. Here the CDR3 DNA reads TGTGCCAGCAGCTCCTGGACGGTCTATGGCTACACCTTC. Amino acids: CASSSWTVYGYTF.

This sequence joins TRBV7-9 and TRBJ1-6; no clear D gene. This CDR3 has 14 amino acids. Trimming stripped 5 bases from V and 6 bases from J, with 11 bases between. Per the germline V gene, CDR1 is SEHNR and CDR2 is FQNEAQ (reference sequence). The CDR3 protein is CASSAPGFNSPLHF. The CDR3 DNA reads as TGTGCCAGCAGCGCTCCCGGGTTTAATTCACCCCTCCACTTT.

CDR3 residues: CASSTTGGSYNEQFF. The CDR3 DNA sequence: TGTGCCAGCAGCACTACAGGGGGCTCCTACAATGAGCAGTTCTTC. The chain has TRBV28 and TRBJ2-1, with 8 bases identical to TRBD1. Unmatched junction bases numbered 4, after V lost 6 bases and J lost 0 bases. Per germline, CDR1 MDHEN and CDR2 SYDVKM. The CDR3 is made up of 15 amino acids.

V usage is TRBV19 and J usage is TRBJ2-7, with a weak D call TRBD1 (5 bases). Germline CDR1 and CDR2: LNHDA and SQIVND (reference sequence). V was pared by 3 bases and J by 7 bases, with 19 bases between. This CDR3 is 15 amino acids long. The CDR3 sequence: CASSIQGAGIEEQYF. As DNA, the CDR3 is TGTGCCAGTAGTATCCAGGGCGCAGGAATTGAAGAGCAGTACTTC.

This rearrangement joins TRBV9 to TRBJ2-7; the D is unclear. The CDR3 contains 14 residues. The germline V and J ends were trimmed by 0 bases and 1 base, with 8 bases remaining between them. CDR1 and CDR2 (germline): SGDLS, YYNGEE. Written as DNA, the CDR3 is TGTGCCAGCAGCGTAGCGAGTGCTTCCTACGAGCAGTACTTC. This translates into CASSVASASYEQYF.

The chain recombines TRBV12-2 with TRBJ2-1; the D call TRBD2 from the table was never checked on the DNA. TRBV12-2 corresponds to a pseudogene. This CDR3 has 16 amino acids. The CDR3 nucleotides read TGTGCAAGTCGCTTCGGTCGCCCTTTAAATTCCGATGAGCAGTTCTTC. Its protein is CASRFGRPLNSDEQFF.

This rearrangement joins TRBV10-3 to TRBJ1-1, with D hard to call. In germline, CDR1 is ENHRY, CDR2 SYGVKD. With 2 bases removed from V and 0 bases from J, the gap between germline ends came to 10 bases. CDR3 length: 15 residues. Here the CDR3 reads CAISEGWSMNTEAFF. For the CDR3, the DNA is TGTGCCATCAGTGAGGGGTGGAGCATGAACACTGAAGCTTTCTTT.

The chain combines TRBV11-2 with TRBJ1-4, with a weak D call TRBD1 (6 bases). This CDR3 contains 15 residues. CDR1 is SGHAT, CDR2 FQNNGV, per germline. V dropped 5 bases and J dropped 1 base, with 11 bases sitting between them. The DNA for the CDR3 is TGTGCCAGCAGCCTGATCAGGGGAACTAATGAAAAACTGTTTTTT. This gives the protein CASSLIRGTNEKLFF. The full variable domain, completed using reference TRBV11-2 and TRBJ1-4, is EAGVAQSPRYKIIEKRQSVAFWCNPISGHATLYWYQQILGQGPKLLIQFQNNGVVDDSQLPKDRFSAERLKGVDSTLKIQPAKLEDSAVYLCASSLIRGTNEKLFFGSGTQLSVL.

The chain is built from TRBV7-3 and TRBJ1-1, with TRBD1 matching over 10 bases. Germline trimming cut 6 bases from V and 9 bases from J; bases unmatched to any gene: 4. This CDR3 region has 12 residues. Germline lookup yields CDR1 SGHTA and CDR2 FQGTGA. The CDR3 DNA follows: TGTGCCAGCAGAAAGACAGGGGGCAAAGCTTTCTTT. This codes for CASRKTGGKAFF.

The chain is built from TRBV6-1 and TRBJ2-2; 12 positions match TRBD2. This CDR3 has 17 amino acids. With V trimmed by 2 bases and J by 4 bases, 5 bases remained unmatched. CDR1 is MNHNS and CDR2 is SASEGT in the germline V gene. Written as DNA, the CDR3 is TGTGCCAGCAGTGAAAGGAAGGGACTAGCGGGCACCGGGGAGCTGTTTTTT. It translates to CASSERKGLAGTGELFF.

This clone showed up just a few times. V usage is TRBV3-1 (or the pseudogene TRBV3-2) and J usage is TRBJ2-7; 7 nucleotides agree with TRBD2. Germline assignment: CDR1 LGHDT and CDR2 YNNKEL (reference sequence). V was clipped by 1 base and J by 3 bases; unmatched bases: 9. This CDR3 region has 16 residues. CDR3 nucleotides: TGTGCCAGCAGCCAAGGAAGCGGGACCGTAAACTACGAGCAGTACTTC. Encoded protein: CASSQGSGTVNYEQYF.

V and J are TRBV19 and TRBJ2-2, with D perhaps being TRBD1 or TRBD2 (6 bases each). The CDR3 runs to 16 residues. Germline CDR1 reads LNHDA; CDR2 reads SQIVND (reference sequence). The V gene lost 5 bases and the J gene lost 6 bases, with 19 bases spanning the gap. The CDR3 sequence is CASSSHEGGPSGELFF. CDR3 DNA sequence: TGTGCCAGTAGTTCCCATGAAGGGGGGCCCTCCGGGGAGCTGTTTTTT.